This TCR beta chain was retrieved from a study of regulatory T cells in long-lasting Graves disease. Study in general: Persistent Graves' disease required over 5 years of antithyroid drugs and positive TSH receptor antibodies. Study outcomes and limitations: Favoring TRBV28, TRBJ1-2 and TRBJ2-5 was a feature seen in persistent disease.

Trimming removed 3 bases from V and 6 bases from J; junction bases left unmatched: 5. The CDR3 sequence is 15 residues long. The sample's time point: persistent/refractory GD, antithyroid drugs over 5 years with positive TRAb. Extracted RNA from PBMCs served as the source of the TCR library. On this clonotype itself: Its antigen is unidentified.

HTBI primers from iRepertoire and Arm-PCR of CDR3 regions yielded the TCR beta libraries. TCRdb itself ran the multiplex PCR reads through MiXCR, one entry per CDR3 protein. This sample has some 430,000 distinct CDR3 sequences, with about 22% found just once. The sequence was obtained from a female donor with Graves disease. The sequences come from peripheral blood mononuclear cells (PBMCs), collected when the disease was refractory, from a patient treated with antithyroid drugs. The chain combines TRBV12-3 or TRBV12-4 with TRBJ2-4, with 10 bases lining up with TRBD1. The CDR3 nucleotides are TGTGCCAGCAGTTTGCGACAGGGGGCGAGAAACATTCAGTACTTC. Protein product: CASSLRQGARNIQYF.